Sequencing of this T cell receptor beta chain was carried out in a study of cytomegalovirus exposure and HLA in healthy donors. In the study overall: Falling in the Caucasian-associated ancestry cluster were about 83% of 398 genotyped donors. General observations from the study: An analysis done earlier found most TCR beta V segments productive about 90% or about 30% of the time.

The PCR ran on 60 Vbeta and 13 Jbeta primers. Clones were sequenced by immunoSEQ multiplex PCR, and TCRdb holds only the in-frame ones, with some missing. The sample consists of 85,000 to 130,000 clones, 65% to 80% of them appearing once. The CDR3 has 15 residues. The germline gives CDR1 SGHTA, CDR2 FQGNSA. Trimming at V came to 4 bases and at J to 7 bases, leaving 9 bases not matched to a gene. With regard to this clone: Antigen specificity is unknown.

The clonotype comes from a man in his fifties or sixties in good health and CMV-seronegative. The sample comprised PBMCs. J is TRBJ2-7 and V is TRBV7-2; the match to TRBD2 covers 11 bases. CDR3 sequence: CASSSLAGGPREQYF. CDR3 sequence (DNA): TGTGCCAGCAGCTCTTTAGCGGGGGGGCCTCGGGAGCAGTACTTC.